This paragraph covers one T cell receptor (beta chain) sequence. This clone's antigen is unknown. Per-base qualities were not stored, and no clone one base away is much larger. This sample stems from a study of cytomegalovirus exposure and HLA in healthy donors (dated by TCRdb to 2017 to 2019). Regarding the study in general: According to an earlier analysis of a few hundred of the donors, about 179 million T cells yielded approximately 120 million unique TCR beta sequences and more than 250 Gb of sequence data. About 280 gigabases of sequencing data and approximately 91 million unique TCR sequences made up an early release that covered several hundred HLA-typed donors. The genetic ancestry cluster associated with self-reported Caucasian donors included around four fifths of the approximately 430 genotyped donors. The study aimed to test whether signatures of past pathogen exposure could be identified by cataloging public T cell receptors. The study profiled the T cell repertoires of 666 subjects by immunosequencing and related them to cytomegalovirus serostatus. Besides the first cohort of around 700 subjects, a separate validation cohort made up of 90 to 150 different subjects was used. The study combined high-throughput TCR immunosequencing, statistical association of individual TCRs with disease status, and machine learning to predict cytomegalovirus infection status. In a later analysis, previously published TCR beta repertoires from some 640 donors were re-analyzed and high-resolution HLA genotyping was added so that TCR occurrence patterns could be studied. The later analysis used no new phenotypic data to find candidate immune exposures, relying instead on TCR beta sequences and their occurrence across donors. An earlier analysis of approximately 580 of the donors used high-throughput TCR beta sequencing to judge whether each TCR beta V gene segment behaved as functional or pseudogenic. Alongside the repertoire data, information on donor age, sex, ethnicity and CMV serostatus was compiled. A later genetic analysis took genome-wide SNP genotypes for 398 of the 666 donors and used that subset as a discovery cohort. All discovery cohort repertoires had been generated using a single sequencing platform. HLA typing covered class I and class II loci at four-digit resolution. The number of donors typed differed by locus, with about 629-640 for A, B, C, DRB1 and DQB1, more than 500 for DQA1, 600 to 610 for DPA1, and some 450 for DPB1. Because of strong linkage in the cohort, 4 to 6 DR-DQ haplotypes were treated as single units for association and clustering. Among some 410 genotyped donors of the cohort, an average of around 250,000 unique TCR beta nucleotide sequences was sequenced per donor, of which roughly 18% were non-productive.

The library was produced with the immunoSEQ multiplex PCR assay. For the multiplex PCR, a mixture combining 60 forward primers for TCR Vbeta segments and 13 reverse primers for TCR Jbeta segments was used. The CDR3 region of rearranged TCR beta genes was amplified from genomic DNA by a multiplex PCR assay. The Illumina HiSeq System was used to sequence the amplified TCR beta libraries as 87-base-pair reads. Turning to the authors' computational methods: In a later analysis, tens of millions of unique TCR beta chains were counted across the 690 or so repertoires, and some 10 million of these chains were shared by at least two donors. Raw reads were error-corrected and collapsed into unique sequences with a nearest-neighbor algorithm that merged closely related sequences to remove PCR and sequencing errors. To assign V, D and J gene segments, CDR3 sequences were aligned to IMGT reference sequences. Each retained sequence needed at least a six-nucleotide match to both a V gene segment and a J gene segment. Rearrangements were classified as productive when the CDR3 lacked stop codons and remained in frame with V and J, and all other rearrangements were classified as non-productive. Following IMGT convention, CDR3 was defined as the stretch from the second conserved V-encoded cysteine to the conserved J-encoded phenylalanine. Sequences without an unambiguous match to a single V gene segment were excluded from the earlier analysis of 450 to 650 of the donors. An earlier analysis of some 500 of the donors classified V segments as functional when productive rearrangements were above 56.7% and as segregating when the standard deviation between donors was above 5%. A statistical classification framework was developed to diagnose cytomegalovirus status using the catalog of TCR beta chain sequences. In a later analysis, V and J genes were assigned by comparing TCR nucleotide sequences against IMGT/GENE-DB human TR gene sequences. Using the TCRdist pipeline, a later analysis assigned CDR3 sequences along with most-parsimonious VDJ recombination scenarios. In a later analysis, each TCR beta chain was defined by its CDR3 amino acid sequence together with its V-gene family, and reads without a unique V-gene family were excluded. A later analysis removed 500 to 650 highly shared, low-generation-probability nucleotide sequences to deal with suspected cross-contamination and a sequencing artifact. A later analysis calculated a clonal expansion index for each public chain from normalized within-repertoire ranks of inferred template counts. In a later analysis, generation probabilities were computed with a VDJ recombination model fitted to out-of-frame rearrangements, and the resulting probabilities were checked against IGoR. A later analysis scored TCR-TCR, TCR-HLA and TCR-CMV co-occurrence with hypergeometric tests, applying a repertoire-size bias correction to TCR pairs. A later analysis estimated false discovery rates by permuting HLA or CMV assignments 20 times. A later analysis grouped co-occurring TCRs with DBSCAN, adding TCRdist sequence similarity when clustering within HLA-allele-positive subsets. Repertoires with fewer than 30,000 or more than 120,000 public chains were left out of co-occurrence clustering, as were four to six repertoires with anomalous nucleotide sharing. TCRdb took this table from immuneACCESS and kept in-frame rearrangements with V and J called. Such tables lack part of the clones; where checked against another copy, unresolved V genes explain under half of the gap, and the rest is unexplained. V and J calls and clone size follow that table, whereas D and trimming were derived from the DNA. The sample contains a few hundred thousand clones, approximately 90% of them found a single time. The ten largest make up roughly 2.3% of the sample.

What the authors observed across the whole study: Strong co-occurrence of HLA alleles, especially DR and DQ, made assigning TCR associations to individual alleles difficult. The authors suggested that the approach could potentially be generalized to other disease states and immunological phenotypes. In a later analysis, HLA-associated TCR beta chains were found to be more clonally expanded and to have lower generation probabilities than equally common non-associated chains. Because counts were too low, approximately 15 rarely observed V segments, including chromosome 9 orphons, were excluded from the earlier analysis of 587 of the donors. Because HLA typing was missing for some donors at each locus, association tests included only the typed subset. Correlated functional status among segregating V segments might be attributable to linkage disequilibrium, but an unknown experimental factor could not be ruled out. Immune exposure information for the cohort was limited to CMV serostatus. Presence/absence analyses assumed roughly uniform sequencing depth across donors, an assumption that may not hold. In a later genetic analysis, a missense DCLRE1C variant was associated with V-gene and J-gene trimming of TCR beta chains, and the association was replicated in an independent cohort. A later analysis found that TCR association rates varied across HLA loci, with DRB1 alleles showing the most associated TCRs and HLA-C alleles the fewest. Cytomegalovirus status was reported to be diagnosed by the classifier with high specificity and sensitivity in both the original and validation cohorts. A further reported finding was that TCR beta sequences accurately predicted the HLA-A and HLA-B alleles for most subjects in the first cohort. A cluster of highly shared sequence variants was judged likely to be a technical artifact of the sequencing pipeline. A few of the identified cytomegalovirus-associated TCR beta chains were confirmed in vitro to be specific for cytomegalovirus antigens. According to a later analysis, most CMV-associated TCR beta chains appeared to be HLA-restricted, and the HLA associations seemed to be driven largely by CMV exposure. In a later analysis, 16,951 TCR beta sequences were associated with specific HLA alleles at a false discovery rate of 0.05. An earlier analysis of approximately 540 of the donors showed that most TCR beta V segments appeared in productive rearrangements either about 90% or about 30% of the time, which broadly matched IMGT annotations. While some public TCRs were present in many individuals, most TCR sequences turned up only very rarely across donors. A later genetic analysis reported fewer N-insertions in productive TCRs among donors in an Asian-associated ancestry cluster than the 666-donor mean. In the study, 150 to 200 TCR beta chains were listed as associated with cytomegalovirus. Only TCR beta chains were sequenced in this cohort, and the absence of alpha or paired-chain data limited detectable features. According to a later analysis, parvovirus B19, influenza, CMV and Epstein-Barr virus appeared linked to several top co-occurrence clusters.

The cohort consisted of 600 or so healthy bone marrow donors. Cohort members were all nominally healthy when sampled, although unrecorded immune exposures were likely present. The donor tested CMV seronegative, placing the donor among the 300 to 450 seronegative members of the cohort. Each donor provided a peripheral blood sample, and peripheral blood mononuclear cells were used for TCR beta sequencing. The Qiagen DNeasy Blood Extraction Kit was used to extract genomic DNA from the blood cell samples. The sequence was collected from a woman younger than 35 in good health and CMV-seronegative. The sequenced sample consisted of PBMCs.

The CDR3 amino acid sequence is: CASSGRYGGAPGELFF. The nucleotides read TGTGCCAGTAGCGGTCGTTACGGGGGGGCCCCCGGGGAGCTGTTTTTT. The rearranged segments are TRBV19 and TRBJ2-2, and 8 bases in between align with TRBD2. The germline V gene (reference sequence) yields LNHDA for CDR1 and SQIVND for CDR2. Relative to germline, V is missing 6 bases and J is missing 6 bases, with 12 bases of the junction outside any gene match. There are 16 amino acids in the CDR3, from cysteine to phenylalanine inclusive. Only the CDR3 DNA stays, 48 bases, in frame from base 1.